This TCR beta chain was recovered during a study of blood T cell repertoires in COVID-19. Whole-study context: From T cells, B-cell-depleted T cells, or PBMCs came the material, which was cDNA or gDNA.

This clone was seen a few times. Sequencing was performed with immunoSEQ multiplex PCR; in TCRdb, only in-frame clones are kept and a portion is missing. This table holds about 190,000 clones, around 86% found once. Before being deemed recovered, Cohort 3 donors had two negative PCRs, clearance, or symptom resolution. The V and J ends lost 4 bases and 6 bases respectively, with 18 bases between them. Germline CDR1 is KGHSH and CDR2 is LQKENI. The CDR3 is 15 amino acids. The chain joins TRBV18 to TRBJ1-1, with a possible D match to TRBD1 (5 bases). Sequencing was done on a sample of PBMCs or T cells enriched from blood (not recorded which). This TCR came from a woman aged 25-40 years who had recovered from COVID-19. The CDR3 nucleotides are TGTGCCAGCTCACTAGGAGGAGGGGAGAGCTCTGAAGCTTTCTTT. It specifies CASSLGGGESSEAFF.